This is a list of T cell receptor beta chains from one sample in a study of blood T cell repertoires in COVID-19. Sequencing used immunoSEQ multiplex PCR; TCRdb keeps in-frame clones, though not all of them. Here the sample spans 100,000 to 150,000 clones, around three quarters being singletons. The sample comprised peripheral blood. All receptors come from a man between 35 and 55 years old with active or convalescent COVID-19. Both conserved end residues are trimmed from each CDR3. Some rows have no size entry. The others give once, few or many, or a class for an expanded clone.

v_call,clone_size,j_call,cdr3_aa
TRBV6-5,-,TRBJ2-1,ASSYPLAGGIAEQF
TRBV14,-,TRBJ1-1,ASSHPEGEAF
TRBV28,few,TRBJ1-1,ASSLGRAYAEAF
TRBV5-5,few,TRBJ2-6,ASSLPLSGANVLT
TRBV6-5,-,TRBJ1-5,ASSAQGNSNQPQH
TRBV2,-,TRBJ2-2,ASRTVSVGELF
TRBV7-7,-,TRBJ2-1,ASSLVVLGQGADEQF
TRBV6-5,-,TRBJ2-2,ASSSAAGLNTGELF
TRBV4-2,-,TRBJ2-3,ASSHGQGADTQY
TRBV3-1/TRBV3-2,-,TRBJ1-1,ASSQMHGEAF
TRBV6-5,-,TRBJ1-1,ASSYSRGQQAF
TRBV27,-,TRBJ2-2,ASSIGTSVTGELF
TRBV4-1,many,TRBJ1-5,ASSQGTVNSNQPQH
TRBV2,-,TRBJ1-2,ASIPGVIYGYT
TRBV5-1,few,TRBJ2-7,ASSPSMGRVEYEQY
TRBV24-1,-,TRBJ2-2,ATSDARGGGNTGELF
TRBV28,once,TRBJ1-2,ASTHGTKGYT
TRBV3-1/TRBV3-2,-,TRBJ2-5,ASSQERTPY
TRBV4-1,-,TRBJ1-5,ASSQESGNQPQH
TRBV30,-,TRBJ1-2,AWRKGDRDIYGYT
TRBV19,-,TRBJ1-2,ASSLQLVSLGYT
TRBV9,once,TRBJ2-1,ASSSLAGDNNEQF
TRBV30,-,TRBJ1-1,AWRVPQAGNTEAF
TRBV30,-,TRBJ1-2,AWSAGTGNYGYT
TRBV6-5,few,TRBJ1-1,ASSHRQAGTEAF
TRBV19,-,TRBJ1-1,ASSSRGNTEAF
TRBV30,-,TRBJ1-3,AWSTHPETIY
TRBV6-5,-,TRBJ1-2,ASRNTRQGYGYT
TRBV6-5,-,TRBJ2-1,ASSYWAGAGANEQF
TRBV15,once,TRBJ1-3,ATSKEGPNSGNTIY
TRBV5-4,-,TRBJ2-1,ASSQFLAGGYNEQF
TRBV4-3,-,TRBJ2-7,ASSQAGLGYEQY
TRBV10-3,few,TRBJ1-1,AIRQAKNTEAF
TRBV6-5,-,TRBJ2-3,ASSYSRVSTDTQY
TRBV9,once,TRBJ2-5,ASSVSGLQETQY
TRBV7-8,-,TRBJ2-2,ASSLAGGTGELF
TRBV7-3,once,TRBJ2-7,ASSQDRGAEQY
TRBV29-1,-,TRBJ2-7,SAEGGKGEQY
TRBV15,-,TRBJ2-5,ATSRGSETQY
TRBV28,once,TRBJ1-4,ASSLSGVATNEKLF
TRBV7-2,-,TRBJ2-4,ASSLDMAPGINIQY
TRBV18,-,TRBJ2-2,ASSSTGNTGELF
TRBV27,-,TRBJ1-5,ASRSTKDQPQH
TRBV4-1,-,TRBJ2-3,ASTRRPAEGTDTQY
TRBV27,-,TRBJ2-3,ASNTRQGRVSDTQY
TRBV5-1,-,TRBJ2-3,ASSGASGGSTDTQY